This T cell receptor beta chain was documented in a study of CD8+ T cells in alopecia areata. Germline CDR1 is SGHAT and CDR2 is FQNNGV. The CDR3 runs 14 residues. Trimming took off 1 base at V and 2 bases at J, with 9 bases between the two ends. Following RNA extraction, reverse transcription yielded cDNA that acted as the sequencing template. Data came from immunoSEQ multiplex PCR; TCRdb stores just in-frame clones and leaves some out. Among some 110,000 clones listed, 50% to 75% were seen once. The treatment is: oral pan-JAK inhibitor, 5-10 mg twice daily. This clonotype was obtained from a human donor with alopecia areata. This chain joins TRBV11-2 and TRBJ2-7; tentatively, D is TRBD1 (5 bases). Sample: CD8+ T cells sorted from blood, taken at week 4, from a patient treated with tofacitinib. As DNA, the CDR3 is TGTGCCAGCAGCTTAGCACAGGAGCCCTACGAGCAGTACTTC. Encoded protein: CASSLAQEPYEQYF.